The entry that follows covers one T cell receptor beta chain sequence. Its antigen is as yet unknown. Sequencing was performed with immunoSEQ multiplex PCR; in TCRdb, only in-frame clones are kept and a portion is missing. The sample holds around 120,000 clones, around nine tenths seen once. This sample stems from a study of T cell responses to AZD1222 COVID-19 vaccine. General study results and limits: Samples come after the peak T cell response, not at day 14. Donors were mostly white British, more females; clonal diversity possibly underestimated.

Germline-derived CDR1 and CDR2 are SNHLY and FYNNEI. This CDR3 has 13 amino acids. The ends were cut back, 6 bases at V and 8 bases at J, with 16 bases in the middle. Material: peripheral blood, obtained on day 0 of AZD1222 vaccination. J is TRBJ1-2 and V is TRBV2; TRBD1 is a possible D gene (6 bases). The receptor was isolated from an adult in good health. CDR3 sequence (DNA): TGTGCCAGCAGCACTACAGGGTTGGGAGGCTACACCTTC. It is translated as CASSTTGLGGYTF.